This T cell receptor (beta chain) came from a study of blood T cell repertoires in COVID-19. Overall study context: From the United States, Italy and Spain came samples of acute and convalescent COVID-19. PBMCs, B-cell-depleted T cells, or T cells provided the cDNA or gDNA that made up the material.

Libraries were prepared by immunoSEQ multiplex PCR; TCRdb keeps only in-frame clonotypes and omits some of them. The repertoire holds approximately 73,000 clones, with roughly 86% as singletons. Germline values: CDR1 GTSNPN, CDR2 SVGIG (reference sequence). Trimming cost V 1 base and J 9 bases, with 16 bases left between them. The CDR3 extends over 15 amino acids. The sample taken for sequencing was peripheral blood. This chain joins TRBV30 and TRBJ1-6; perhaps TRBD1 as D (5 bases). This TCR was sampled from a woman between 65 and 79 years old with acute or convalescent COVID-19. This CDR3 reads CAWSGGWGESSPLHF. CDR3 DNA sequence: TGTGCCTGGAGTGGCGGGTGGGGGGAAAGTTCACCCCTCCACTTT.